The entry below describes one T cell receptor (beta chain). Its cognate antigen is unknown. The sequence runs out 3 residues before the end of the CDR3; the remainder is reconstructed from the germline J gene. This sample is drawn from a study of T cells in women clearing cervical HPV infection. Study at large: No precancer developed; the control's incident HPV16 infection cleared within 12 months. Controls gave blood once infection was undetectable; cases at lesion identification.

Study observations and caveats: Cases carried less TRBV6-7 than controls: around 0.11% versus 0.15%.

V lost 5 bases and J lost 1; bases outside the gene matches: 5. Germline CDR1 is SEHNR and CDR2 is FQNEAQ (reference sequence). This CDR3 has 15 amino acids. The data were produced by immunoSEQ multiplex PCR, yet TCRdb's version contains in-frame clones alone and is incomplete. The sample totals 20,000 to 25,000 clones. The sequence was collected from a woman between 18 and 70 years old with a cervical HPV16 infection that either progressed to CIN3+ or cleared (not recorded which). The specimen sequenced was blood buffy coat. The V call is TRBV7-9, the J call TRBJ2-3; 8 positions agree with TRBD2. The CDR3 DNA, read in part, is TGTGCCAGCAGCCGCGGGCGGGGGGGCACAGATACG. Translating gives CASSRGRGGTDT. The entire CDR3 is CASSRGRGGTDTQYF.